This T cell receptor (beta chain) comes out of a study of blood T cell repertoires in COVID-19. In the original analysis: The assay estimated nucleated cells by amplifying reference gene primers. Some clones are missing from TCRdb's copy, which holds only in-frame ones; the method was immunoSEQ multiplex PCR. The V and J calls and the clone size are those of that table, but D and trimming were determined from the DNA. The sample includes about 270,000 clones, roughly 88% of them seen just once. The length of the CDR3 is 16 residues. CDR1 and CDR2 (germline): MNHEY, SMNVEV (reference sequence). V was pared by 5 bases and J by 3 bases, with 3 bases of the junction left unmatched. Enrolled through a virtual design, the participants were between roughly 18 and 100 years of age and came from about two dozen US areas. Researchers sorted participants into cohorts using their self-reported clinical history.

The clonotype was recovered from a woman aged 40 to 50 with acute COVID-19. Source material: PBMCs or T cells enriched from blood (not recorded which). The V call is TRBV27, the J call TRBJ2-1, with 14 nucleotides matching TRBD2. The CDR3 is CASSRLAGGGYNEQFF. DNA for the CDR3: TGTGCCAGCAGTCGACTAGCGGGAGGGGGCTACAATGAGCAGTTCTTC.